This T cell receptor beta chain is drawn from a study of control samples from healthy donors and cancer patients. The CDR3 totals 12 residues. Germline CDR1 and CDR2: SEHNR and FQNEAQ (reference sequence). V lost 2 bases and J lost 3, with 5 bases in between. Sequenced by immunoSEQ multiplex PCR; TCRdb stores in-frame clones only, minus some. In the table there are around 120,000 clones, about 93% of which are singletons. The receptor was isolated from a man between 45 and 60 years old with head and neck cancer. The chain is built from TRBV7-9 and TRBJ2-7; D remains ambiguous. The sequencing input was PBMCs. In DNA form, the CDR3 reads TGTGCCAGCAGCTTAACAAGCTACGAGCAGTACTTC. Translated, it gives CASSLTSYEQYF.